This T cell receptor (beta chain) was captured in a study of monozygotic twins with inflammatory bowel disease. Regarding the study as a whole: Especially where disease activity was present, IBD patients had fewer clonotypes in common with others than healthy twins did.

During cDNA synthesis, UMIs that each contained a 6-nucleotide sample barcode were added by means of template switching. The authors ran two nested PCRs of approximately 17 and 9 cycles on TCRalpha and TCRbeta cDNA. TCRdb re-called the 5' RACE reads, yielding one record per CDR3 amino acid sequence without DNA. The sample totals approximately 390,000 distinct CDR3 sequences. Blood samples measuring more than 2 ml were taken per donor. Of note for this clonotype: Its specificity is unknown.

Germline CDR1 is SGDLS and CDR2 is YYNGEE. This CDR3 is 15 amino acids long. The chain employs TRBV9 and TRBJ2-1; TCRdb names TRBD2, which stays unverified in the absence of DNA. This receptor was taken from a human donor with ulcerative colitis or Crohn's disease, or a healthy co-twin of an affected twin (not recorded which). Sequences were obtained from blood. The CDR3 loop is CASSALAGGLDEQFF.